The entry that follows covers one TCR beta chain sequence. The sample belongs to a study of spatial heterogeneity in lung cancer. Background on the study: Detection consistently captured more beta-chain sequences than alpha-chain sequences.

Indicated time point: blood at routine non-recurrence follow-up after resection. MiXCR, applied by TCRdb to the 5' RACE reads, yields one record per CDR3 protein. The sample has some 46,000 distinct CDR3 sequences, approximately 10% seen once. J was trimmed by 8 bases and V by 0 bases; bases with no gene match: 4. The CDR3 length is 15 residues. Germline V lookup: CDR1 MGHRA, CDR2 YSYEKL. V and J are TRBV4-1 and TRBJ2-1, with 10 nucleotides matching TRBD2. The TCR sequence derives from a male donor with early-stage non-small cell lung cancer. Sequenced material: PBMCs, taken at follow-up. The CDR3 is CASSQDTSGNYEQFF. In DNA, the CDR3 is TGCGCCAGCAGCCAAGATACTAGCGGGAACTATGAGCAGTTCTTC.